This T cell receptor beta chain was recovered during a study of T-cell reconstitution after alpha-beta-depleted transplantation in children. Unique molecular identifiers were used to barcode this TCRbeta library. TCRdb re-called the PCR reads through MiXCR, storing one row per CDR3 protein. The repertoire consists of about 150,000 distinct CDR3 sequences, with more than 9.5% occurring once and the leading ten covering under 15%. The CDR3 loop spans 17 amino acids. Sequencing used PBMCs, obtained before TCRalphabeta/CD19-depleted stem cell transplant. This TCR derives from a boy between 2 and 15 years old with acute myeloid leukemia, due to receive a stem cell transplant. The chain uses TRBV5-2 and TRBJ2-7; the table's D call, TRBD1, was not checked against the DNA. TRBV5-2 represents a pseudogene. In DNA form, the CDR3 reads TGTGCCATGGGCCCCGGGGTAAGGTGGCAGGGATCCTACGAGCAGTACGTC. Protein sequence: CAMGPGVRWQGSYEQYV.